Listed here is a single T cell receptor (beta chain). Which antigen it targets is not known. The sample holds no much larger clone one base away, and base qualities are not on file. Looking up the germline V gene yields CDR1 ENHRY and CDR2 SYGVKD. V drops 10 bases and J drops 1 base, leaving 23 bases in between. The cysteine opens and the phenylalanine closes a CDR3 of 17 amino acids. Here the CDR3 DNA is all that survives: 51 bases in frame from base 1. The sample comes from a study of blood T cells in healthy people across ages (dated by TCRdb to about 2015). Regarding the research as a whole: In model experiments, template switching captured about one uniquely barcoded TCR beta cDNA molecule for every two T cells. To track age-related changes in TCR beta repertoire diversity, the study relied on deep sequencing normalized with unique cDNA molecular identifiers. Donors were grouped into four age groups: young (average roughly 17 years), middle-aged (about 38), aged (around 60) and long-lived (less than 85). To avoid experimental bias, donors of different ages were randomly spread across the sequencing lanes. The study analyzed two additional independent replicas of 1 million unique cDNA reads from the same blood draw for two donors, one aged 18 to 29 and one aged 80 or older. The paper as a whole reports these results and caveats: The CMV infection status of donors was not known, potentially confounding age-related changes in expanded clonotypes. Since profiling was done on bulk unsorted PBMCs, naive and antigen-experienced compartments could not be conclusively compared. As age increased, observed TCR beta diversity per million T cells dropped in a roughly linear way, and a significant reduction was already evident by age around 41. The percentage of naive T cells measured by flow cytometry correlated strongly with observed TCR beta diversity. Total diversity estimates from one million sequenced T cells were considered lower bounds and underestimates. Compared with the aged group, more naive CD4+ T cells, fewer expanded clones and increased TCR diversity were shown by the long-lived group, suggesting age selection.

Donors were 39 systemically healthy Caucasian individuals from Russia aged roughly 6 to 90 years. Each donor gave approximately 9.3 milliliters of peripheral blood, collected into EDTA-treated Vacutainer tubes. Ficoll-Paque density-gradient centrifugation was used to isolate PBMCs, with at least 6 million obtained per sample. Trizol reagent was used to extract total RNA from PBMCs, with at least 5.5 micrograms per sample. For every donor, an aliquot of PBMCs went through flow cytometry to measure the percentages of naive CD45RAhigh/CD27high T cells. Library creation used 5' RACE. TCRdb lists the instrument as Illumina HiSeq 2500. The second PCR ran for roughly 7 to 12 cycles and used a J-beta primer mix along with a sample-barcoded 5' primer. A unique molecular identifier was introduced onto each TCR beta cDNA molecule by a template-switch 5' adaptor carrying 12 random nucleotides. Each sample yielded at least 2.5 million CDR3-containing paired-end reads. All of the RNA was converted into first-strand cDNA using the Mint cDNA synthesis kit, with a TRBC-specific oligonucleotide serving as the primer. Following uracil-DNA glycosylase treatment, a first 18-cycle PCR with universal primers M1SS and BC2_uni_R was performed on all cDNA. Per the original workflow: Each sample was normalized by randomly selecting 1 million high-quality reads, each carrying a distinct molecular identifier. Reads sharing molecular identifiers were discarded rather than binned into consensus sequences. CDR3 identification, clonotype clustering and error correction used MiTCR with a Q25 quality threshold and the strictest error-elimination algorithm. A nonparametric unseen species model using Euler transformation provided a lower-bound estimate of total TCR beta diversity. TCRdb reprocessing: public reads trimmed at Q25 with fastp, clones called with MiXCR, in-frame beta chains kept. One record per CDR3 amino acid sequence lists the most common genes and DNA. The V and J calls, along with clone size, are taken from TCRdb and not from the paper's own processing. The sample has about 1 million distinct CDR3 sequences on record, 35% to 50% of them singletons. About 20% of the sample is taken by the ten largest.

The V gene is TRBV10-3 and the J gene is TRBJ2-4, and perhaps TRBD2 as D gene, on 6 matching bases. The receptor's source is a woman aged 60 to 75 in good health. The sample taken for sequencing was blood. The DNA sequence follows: TGTGCCACCCTCCCAATATCATCCGGGGGTGCCAAAAACATTCAGTACTTC. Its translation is CATLPISSGGAKNIQYF.